Listed below are T cell receptor beta chains from one sample, sequenced in a study of blood T cells in healthy people across ages. A single record per CDR3 protein comes from TCRdb applying MiXCR to the 5' RACE reads. Of 1.5 million to 2 million distinct CDR3 sequences in the sample, about 50% are singletons; the top ten hold over 2%. The specimen sequenced was blood. These receptor sequences come from a woman in her thirties or forties in good health. The CDR3 runs from the conserved cysteine through the conserved F or W. The order of the fields is clone size, J gene, D gene, V gene, CDR3 protein, CDR3 DNA. A D gene is named only where the DNA matches it firmly. Clone sizes are given selectively: once, few, many, or a class where the clone is expanded.

NA TRBJ2-2 NA TRBV6-6 CASSYSTNTGELFF TGTGCCAGCAGTTACTCGACGAACACCGGGGAGCTGTTTTTT
few TRBJ2-3 TRBD2 TRBV29-1 CSVDLAGGNTQYF TGCAGCGTTGACCTAGCGGGGGGGAATACGCAGTATTTT
NA TRBJ2-3 TRBD2 TRBV7-2 CASSLGKLAGGQDTQYF TGTGCCAGCAGCCTAGGGAAGCTAGCGGGGGGGCAGGATACGCAGTATTTT
NA TRBJ2-7 NA TRBV24-1 CATTHPTGSLYEQYF TGTGCCACCACCCACCCCACAGGGTCTCTCTACGAGCAGTACTTC
NA TRBJ2-1 TRBD1 TRBV12-3/TRBV12-4 CASRFRTGISGNEQFF TGTGCCAGCAGATTCCGGACAGGGATTAGCGGCAATGAGCAGTTCTTC
NA TRBJ2-1 NA TRBV6-2/TRBV6-3 CASSYLWGYSYNEQFF TGTGCCAGCAGTTATCTGTGGGGCTACTCCTACAATGAGCAGTTCTTC
few TRBJ2-5 NA TRBV20-1 CSARFGGTTRETQYF TGCAGTGCTAGGTTTGGTGGGACGACGAGAGAGACCCAGTACTTC
NA TRBJ2-3 TRBD2 TRBV7-9 CASRGGFATDTQYF TGTGCCAGCAGGGGGGGGTTCGCAACAGATACGCAGTATTTT
few TRBJ2-1 TRBD2 TRBV7-2 CASSPHRVAGDNEQFF TGTGCCAGCAGCCCCCACCGGGTAGCGGGGGACAATGAGCAGTTCTTC
NA TRBJ2-3 TRBD1 TRBV6-5 CASSYSWTGPSTDTQYF TGTGCCAGCAGTTACTCGTGGACAGGACCAAGCACAGATACGCAGTATTTT
NA TRBJ2-3 NA TRBV6-1 CASNLNLKTGIETDTQYF TGTGCCAGCAACCTCAACCTAAAAACAGGGATAGAAACAGATACGCAGTATTTT
few TRBJ1-2 TRBD1 TRBV20-1 CSVSTGIDGYTF TGCAGTGTCTCGACAGGGATCGATGGCTACACCTTC